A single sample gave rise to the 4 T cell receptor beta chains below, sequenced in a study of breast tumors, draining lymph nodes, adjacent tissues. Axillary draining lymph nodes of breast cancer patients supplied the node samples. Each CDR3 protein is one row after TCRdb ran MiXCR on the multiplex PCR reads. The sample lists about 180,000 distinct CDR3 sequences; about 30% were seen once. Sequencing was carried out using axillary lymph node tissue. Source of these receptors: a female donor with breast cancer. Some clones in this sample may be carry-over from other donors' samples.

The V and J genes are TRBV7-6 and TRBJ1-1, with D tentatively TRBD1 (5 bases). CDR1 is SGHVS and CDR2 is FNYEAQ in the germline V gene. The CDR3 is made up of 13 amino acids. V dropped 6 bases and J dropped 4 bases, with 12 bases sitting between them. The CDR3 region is CASSPGLGTEAFF. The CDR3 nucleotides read TGTGCCAGCAGTCCAGGGTTGGGCACTGAAGCTTTCTTT.

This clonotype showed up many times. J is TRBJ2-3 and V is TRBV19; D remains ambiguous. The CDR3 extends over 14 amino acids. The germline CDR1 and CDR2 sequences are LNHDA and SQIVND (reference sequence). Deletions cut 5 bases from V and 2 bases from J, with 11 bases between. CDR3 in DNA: TGTGCCAGTAGTCTCTTGTGGGACACAGATACGCAGTATTTT. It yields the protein CASSLLWDTDTQYF. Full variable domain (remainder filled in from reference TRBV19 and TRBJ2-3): DGGITQSPKYLFRKEGQNVTLSCEQNLNHDAMYWYRQDPGQGLRLIYYSQIVNDFQKGDIAEGYSVSREKKESFPLTVTSAQKNPTAFYLCASSLLWDTDTQYFGPGTRLTVL.

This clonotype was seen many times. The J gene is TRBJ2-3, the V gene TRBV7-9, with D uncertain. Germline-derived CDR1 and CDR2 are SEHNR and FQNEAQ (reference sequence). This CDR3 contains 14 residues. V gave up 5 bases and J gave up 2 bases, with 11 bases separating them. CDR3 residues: CASSIPLYTDTQYF. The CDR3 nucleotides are TGTGCCAGCAGCATCCCCCTTTACACAGATACGCAGTATTTT.

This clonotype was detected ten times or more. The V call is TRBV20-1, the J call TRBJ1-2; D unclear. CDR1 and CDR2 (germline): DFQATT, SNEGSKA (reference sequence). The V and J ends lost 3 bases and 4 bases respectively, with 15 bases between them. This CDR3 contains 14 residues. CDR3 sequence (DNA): TGCAGTGCTAGTGGTCAGGAACTTGGCTATGGCTACACCTTC. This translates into CSASGQELGYGYTF.